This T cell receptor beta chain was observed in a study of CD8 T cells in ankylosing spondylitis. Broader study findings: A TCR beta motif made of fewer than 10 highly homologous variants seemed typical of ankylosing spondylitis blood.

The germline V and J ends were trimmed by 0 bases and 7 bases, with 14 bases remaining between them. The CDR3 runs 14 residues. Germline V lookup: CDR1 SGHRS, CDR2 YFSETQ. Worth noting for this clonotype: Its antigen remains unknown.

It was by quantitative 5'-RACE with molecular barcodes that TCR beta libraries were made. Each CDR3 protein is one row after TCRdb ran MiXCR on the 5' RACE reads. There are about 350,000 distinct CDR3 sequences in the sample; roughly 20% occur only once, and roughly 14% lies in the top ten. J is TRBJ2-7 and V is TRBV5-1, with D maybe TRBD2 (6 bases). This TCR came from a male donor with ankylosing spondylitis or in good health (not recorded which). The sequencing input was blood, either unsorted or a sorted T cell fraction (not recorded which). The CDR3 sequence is CASSLEGGAEEQYF. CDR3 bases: TGCGCCAGCAGCTTGGAGGGCGGGGCAGAAGAGCAGTACTTC.